What follows are 15 T cell receptor beta chains derived from one specimen sequenced in a study of OX40 agonist ivuxolimab in advanced cancers. Generated by immunoSEQ multiplex PCR, the TCRdb table keeps only in-frame clones and is missing some. The top ten hold 56% of the sample, which has some 50,000 clones, approximately 88% seen once. The sample in question was CD4+ or CD8+ T cells sorted from blood, obtained in a trial of the OX40 agonist ivuxolimab. These receptors were obtained from an adult with an advanced solid tumor such as melanoma, head and neck, liver or kidney cancer.

The CDR3 protein is CASSQGQGQETQYF. CDR3 nucleotides: TGCGCCAGCAGCCAGGGACAGGGGCAAGAGACCCAGTACTTC. The rearrangement joins TRBV5-1 to TRBJ2-5, with 10 bases lining up with TRBD1. CDR1 SGHRS and CDR2 YFSETQ come from the germline V gene. This CDR3 has 14 residues. V lost 4 bases and J lost 2; bases outside the gene matches: 2.

This chain uses TRBV7-9 with TRBJ1-2; 8 bases align to TRBD1. V shed 6 bases, J shed 3 bases, and the junction held 3 bases outside the gene matches. CDR1 SEHNR and CDR2 FQNEAQ come from the germline V gene (reference sequence). The CDR3 has 13 residues. As DNA, the CDR3 is TGTGCCAGCAGAAAACAGGGGGACTATGGCTACACCTTC. Protein sequence: CASRKQGDYGYTF.

This clone was detected a few times. The chain has TRBV5-1 and TRBJ1-1; the D is unclear. V was trimmed by 0 bases and J by 0 bases, leaving 6 bases between them. Germline-derived CDR1 and CDR2 are SGHRS and YFSETQ. This CDR3 spans 14 amino acids. Written as DNA, the CDR3 is TGCGCCAGCAGCTTGGAAGGCATGAACACTGAAGCTTTCTTT. It codes for CASSLEGMNTEAFF. The entire variable domain, with the rest obtained from reference TRBV5-1 and TRBJ1-1, is as follows: KAGVTQTPRYLIKTRGQQVTLSCSPISGHRSVSWYQQTPGQGLQFLFEYFSETQRNKGNFPGRFSGRQFSNSRSEMNVSTLELGDSALYLCASSLEGMNTEAFFGQGTRLTVV.

The DNA of the CDR3 is TGTGCCAGCACCACGGAAGGGACCATGTCTGGCTACACCTTC. Translating it yields CASTTEGTMSGYTF. The rearrangement uses TRBV5-4 and TRBJ1-2, with a weak D call TRBD1 (5 bases). The CDR3 contains 14 residues. V shed 6 bases and J shed 7 bases, with 19 bases lying between them. Germline V gives CDR1 SGHNT, CDR2 YYREEE (reference sequence).

This rearrangement joins TRBV5-6 to TRBJ1-1, with D hard to call. The ends were cut back, 1 base at V and 2 bases at J, with 9 bases in the middle. Germline loops: CDR1 SGHDT, CDR2 YYEEEE. The CDR3 has 14 amino acids. CDR3: CASSLTPGNTEAFF. The DNA of the CDR3 is TGTGCCAGCAGCTTGACGCCTGGCAACACTGAAGCTTTCTTT.

The genes are TRBV11-3 and TRBJ1-5; the match to TRBD1 covers 8 bases. Germline V lookup: CDR1 SGHNT, CDR2 YENEEA. This CDR3 comprises 14 residues. The V segment lost 3 bases and the J segment 7 bases; nucleotides outside the gene matches: 5. The CDR3 DNA reads as TGTGCCAGCAGCTTTTGGACAGGGCGGCAGCCCCAGCATTTT. It yields the protein CASSFWTGRQPQHF. Variable domain in full (rest from reference TRBV11-3 and TRBJ1-5): EAGVVQSPRYKIIEKKQPVAFWCNPISGHNTLYWYLQNLGQGPELLIRYENEEAVDDSQLPKDRFSAERLKGVDSTLKIQPAELGDSAVYLCASSFWTGRQPQHFGDGTRLSIL.

The CDR3 loop reads CASSFRGTNNSPLHF. The CDR3 coding sequence is TGTGCCAGCAGCTTCCGGGGGACAAATAATTCACCCCTCCACTTT. The rearrangement links TRBV7-2 to TRBJ1-6, with D possibly TRBD1 on 6 matching bases. CDR1 is SGHTA, CDR2 FQGNSA, per germline. Trimming left V 3 bases short and J 5 bases short, with 11 bases between. CDR3 size: 15 residues.

The gene calls are TRBV27 and TRBJ2-7; TRBD1 might be the D (5 bases). This CDR3 comprises 16 residues. Germline values: CDR1 MNHEY, CDR2 SMNVEV (reference sequence). Trimming stripped 5 bases from V and 4 bases from J, with 21 bases between. CDR3 protein: CASSTNLTVTSYEQYF. In nucleotides, the CDR3 is TGTGCCAGCAGTACAAATCTGACAGTTACTTCTTACGAGCAGTACTTC.

This clone was found once. The chain is built from TRBV10-3 and TRBJ2-7; 9 bases are shared with TRBD2. Germline V gene sequence: CDR1 ENHRY, CDR2 SYGVKD. V lost 2 bases, J lost 6 bases, and 5 bases stayed unmatched. This CDR3 is 14 amino acids long. The DNA for the CDR3 is TGTGCCATCAGTGAGCTTGGGACTAGCTCCGAGCAGTACTTC. It translates to CAISELGTSSEQYF.

The chain carries TRBV5-1 and TRBJ2-1; 11 bases align to TRBD2. This CDR3 region has 17 residues. From germline, CDR1 is SGHRS and CDR2 YFSETQ. The V and J ends lost 3 bases and 6 bases, in that order; junction bases with no gene match: 11. CDR3 in amino acids: CASSSSLAGEGSNEQFF. The CDR3 DNA follows: TGCGCCAGCAGCTCCTCACTAGCGGGGGAAGGGAGCAATGAGCAGTTCTTC.

The chain combines TRBV6-5 with TRBJ1-5; weak D call: TRBD1 (6 bases). Germline assignment: CDR1 MNHEY and CDR2 SVGAGI. The CDR3 is 13 residues long. V lost 6 bases, J lost 7 bases, and 13 bases lay in between. CDR3 in amino acids: CASSNGGRQPQHF. The CDR3 bases are TGTGCCAGCAGCAACGGGGGGCGGCAGCCCCAGCATTTT.

This clone appeared a single time. The rearrangement links TRBV6-1 to TRBJ2-7; 10 positions agree with TRBD1. J lost 7 bases, V lost 2 bases, and 11 bases had no gene match. CDR3 length: 16 residues. Per germline, CDR1 MNHNS and CDR2 SASEGT. The CDR3 region has the DNA TGTGCCAGCAGTGAATTGCCCGGACAGGGGGTTGGGGAGCAGTACTTC. It yields the protein CASSELPGQGVGEQYF.

V and J are TRBV5-1 and TRBJ2-4; D ambiguous. V lost 4 bases and J 0 bases, leaving 23 bases between the germline ends. Per the germline V gene, CDR1 is SGHRS and CDR2 is YFSETQ. The CDR3 is made up of 19 amino acids. The CDR3 coding sequence is TGCGCCAGCAGCCTATTACCATACGTTGGAATTTCAGCCAAAAACATTCAGTACTTC. Amino acids: CASSLLPYVGISAKNIQYF.

The chain has TRBV29-1 and TRBJ2-1; D is unclear. The V end was cut by 4 bases, the J end by 0 bases, with 7 bases between. The CDR3 consists of 13 residues. Germline assignment: CDR1 SQVTM and CDR2 ANQGSEA. The CDR3 here is CSVVWSSYNEQFF. The CDR3, as DNA: TGCAGCGTTGTATGGAGCTCCTACAATGAGCAGTTCTTC.

This clone appeared a single time. This chain's CDR3 is CASSLGGYTGELFF. The CDR3 DNA follows: TGTGCCAGCAGCCTGGGGGGCTACACCGGGGAGCTGTTTTTT. The chain joins TRBV7-6 to TRBJ2-2; D is perhaps TRBD1 or TRBD2 (6 bases each). Germline V CDR1 and CDR2: SGHVS, FNYEAQ. The CDR3 is made up of 14 amino acids. With 5 bases removed from V and 3 bases from J, the gap between germline ends came to 10 bases.